This entry lists 20 T cell receptor beta chains sequenced from one sample in a study of cytomegalovirus exposure and HLA in healthy donors. Researchers ran the PCR with 60 Vbeta and 13 Jbeta primers. Produced via immunoSEQ multiplex PCR; TCRdb's table is partial and in-frame only. The table has 150,000 or so clones, roughly 82% seen once. Sequencing was done on a sample of PBMCs. The origin of the receptors is a man under 40 in good health and CMV-seropositive.

V usage is TRBV5-1 and J usage is TRBJ2-2; D may be TRBD1 (5 bases). This CDR3 spans 15 amino acids. Germline V gene sequence: CDR1 SGHRS, CDR2 YFSETQ. With 3 bases removed from V and 3 bases from J, the gap between germline ends came to 12 bases. CDR3 region: CASSSQVQYTGELFF. The CDR3 DNA reads as TGCGCCAGCAGCTCACAGGTCCAATACACCGGGGAGCTGTTTTTT.

To note about this clone: The junction does not match germline at one end; this may be a read error. The rearrangement joins TRBV5-6 to TRBJ1-5; 8 nucleotides line up with TRBD1. The CDR3 has 14 amino acids. Looked up from germline, CDR1 is SGHDT and CDR2 is YYEEEE. CDR3 region: CASSLPGGNQPQHF. CDR3 sequence (DNA): TGTGCCAGCAGCTTGCCAGGGGGCAACCAGCCCCAGCATTTT.

The V and J genes are TRBV28 and TRBJ1-1, with D hard to call. The CDR3 runs 14 residues. Germline CDR1 MDHEN, CDR2 SYDVKM. V was pared by 5 bases and J by 5 bases, with 15 bases between. This chain's CDR3 is CASSVLSTGTEAFF. Written as DNA, the CDR3 is TGTGCCAGCAGTGTTCTGTCCACGGGTACTGAAGCTTTCTTT.

The chain carries TRBV18 and TRBJ1-2; TRBD1 might be the D (6 bases). Germline CDR1 reads KGHSH; CDR2 reads LQKENI. V was clipped by 3 bases and J by 3 bases, with 8 bases between them. The CDR3 has 13 residues. Here the CDR3 DNA reads TGTGCCAGCTCACCTCAGGGGTACTATGGCTACACCTTC. Translated: CASSPQGYYGYTF.

The chain employs TRBV7-9 and TRBJ2-1; 11 bases line up with TRBD2. The V gene end was trimmed by 3 bases and the J gene end by 1 base; junction bases not matched to a gene: 5. In germline, CDR1 is SEHNR, CDR2 FQNEAQ (reference sequence). This CDR3 region has 17 residues. In DNA form, the CDR3 reads TGTGCCAGCAGCTTCCCTCTAGCGGGAGGATCCTACAATGAGCAGTTCTTC. This sequence encodes CASSFPLAGGSYNEQFF.

V is TRBV7-9 and J is TRBJ2-3; 8 nucleotides line up with TRBD1. Germline loops: CDR1 SEHNR, CDR2 FQNEAQ (reference sequence). J gave up 7 bases and V 4 bases, and 7 bases lay outside the gene matches. There are 14 residues in the CDR3. The CDR3 bases are TGTGCCAGCAGCTCCGGACAGGGAAGGAATACGCAGTATTTT. Protein: CASSSGQGRNTQYF.

The V call is TRBV19, the J call TRBJ1-5; weak D call: TRBD1 (5 bases). V lost 4 bases to trimming and J lost 0 bases, with 10 bases between them. CDR1 and CDR2 from the germline V gene are LNHDA and SQIVND (reference sequence). This CDR3 contains 15 residues. In DNA form, the CDR3 reads TGTGCCAGTAGTACTCAGGGTTTTAGCAATCAGCCCCAGCATTTT. It encodes CASSTQGFSNQPQHF.

The J gene is TRBJ2-7, the V gene TRBV5-6; D is undetermined. V lost 1 base, J lost 0 bases, and 5 bases lay in between. The CDR3 runs 13 residues. Germline V lookup: CDR1 SGHDT, CDR2 YYEEEE. CDR3 in amino acids: CASSLWSSYEQYF. The CDR3 DNA sequence: TGTGCCAGCAGCTTGTGGAGCTCCTACGAGCAGTACTTC.

The V gene is TRBV29-1, the J gene TRBJ2-7; TRBD1 agrees at 9 bases. Germline V gives CDR1 SQVTM, CDR2 ANQGSEA. The CDR3 extends over 12 amino acids. The V gene end was trimmed by 6 bases and the J gene end by 4 bases; junction bases not matched to a gene: 4. Written as DNA, the CDR3 is TGCAGCGTAGTGGGACAGGGTTACGAGCAGTACTTC. It yields the protein CSVVGQGYEQYF.

The chain uses TRBV2 and TRBJ2-5; 14 bases fit TRBD2. Germline V gene data show CDR1 as SNHLY and CDR2 as FYNNEI. The ends lost 8 bases at V and 4 bases at J; junction bases unmatched: 6. This CDR3 contains 15 residues. The CDR3 sequence is CASGTTSGRGETQYF. CDR3 sequence (DNA): TGTGCCAGCGGGACGACTAGCGGGAGGGGAGAGACCCAGTACTTC.

The rearrangement joins TRBV2 to TRBJ2-4; 8 bases map to TRBD2. V lost 6 bases, J lost 2 bases, and 12 bases stayed unmatched. The CDR3 loop spans 17 amino acids. Germline-derived CDR1 and CDR2 are SNHLY and FYNNEI. CDR3 residues: CASRGQYQRETKNIQYF. CDR3 bases: TGTGCCAGCAGGGGACAATATCAGCGGGAGACCAAAAACATTCAGTACTTC. Supplemented by reference TRBV2 and TRBJ2-4, the full variable domain reads EPEVTQTPSHQVTQMGQEVILRCVPISNHLYFYWYRQILGQKVEFLVSFYNNEISEKSEIFDDQFSVERPDGSNFTLKIRSTKLEDSAMYFCASRGQYQRETKNIQYFGAGTRLSVL.

As regards this clone: A junction end diverges from the germline sequence, so it may reflect a read error. The chain has TRBV11-3 and TRBJ2-3, with 13 bases aligning to TRBD2. This CDR3 has 12 residues. Germline V gene lookup returns CDR1 SGHNT and CDR2 YENEEA. In nucleotides, the CDR3 is TGTGCCAGCAGGCCGACTAGCGGGGGGCTCCATTTT. Its protein is CASRPTSGGLHF.

The gene calls are TRBV11-2 and TRBJ1-3; D is unresolved. Trimming left V 0 bases short and J 4 bases short, with 10 bases between. Germline CDR1 reads SGHAT; CDR2 reads FQNNGV. The CDR3 is made up of 15 amino acids. CDR3 in DNA: TGTGCCAGCAGCTTAGATAACATTTCAGGAAACACCATATATTTT. It encodes CASSLDNISGNTIYF.

This clone was recorded a few times. The chain links TRBV15 to TRBJ2-5, with D uncertain. The J call may be in error: the DNA end matches TRBJ2-7 better. This CDR3 is built from 13 residues. Germline V gene sequence: CDR1 LNHNV, CDR2 YYDKDF (reference sequence). Written as DNA, the CDR3 is TGTGCCACCAGCAGAGGGGCAGACTACGAGCAGTACTTC. Protein: CATSRGADYEQYF.

The chain is built from TRBV7-9 and TRBJ1-2; D not certain. The CDR3 contains 14 residues. Per the germline V gene, CDR1 is SEHNR and CDR2 is FQNEAQ (reference sequence). Trimming took 1 base from V and 8 from J, leaving 14 bases between them. CDR3 amino acids: CASSLGAGKAGYTF. The CDR3 nucleotides read TGTGCCAGCAGCTTAGGGGCGGGCAAGGCGGGCTACACCTTC.

The V and J genes are TRBV30 and TRBJ2-5; D remains unclear. The J call may be incorrect, as the DNA end agrees better with TRBJ2-7. The CDR3 has 11 amino acids. The germline gives CDR1 GTSNPN, CDR2 SVGIG (reference sequence). The CDR3 sequence: CAWRTWGEQYF. The CDR3 DNA follows: TGTGCCTGGCGAACCTGGGGCGAGCAGTACTTC.

V gene TRBV7-2 combines with J gene TRBJ2-1; 7 nucleotides line up with TRBD2. The length of the CDR3 is 17 residues. V trimming: 6 bases; J trimming: 0 bases; junction bases outside the gene matches: 11. The germline gives CDR1 SGHTA, CDR2 FQGNSA. In DNA form, the CDR3 reads TGTGCCAGCAGGGGTGCATTAGCGGGCGCCTCCTACAATGAGCAGTTCTTC. Amino acids: CASRGALAGASYNEQFF.

This clone was seen once. The rearrangement uses TRBV25-1 and TRBJ2-3, with 7 bases aligning to TRBD1. Losses at the gene ends were 2 bases for V and 8 bases for J; bases not matched to a gene: 4. CDR3 length: 13 amino acids. CDR1 MGHDK and CDR2 SYGVNS come from the germline V gene. This CDR3 reads CASSETGAGTQYF. As DNA, the CDR3 is TGTGCCAGCAGTGAAACAGGGGCCGGTACGCAGTATTTT.

The rearrangement links TRBV18 to TRBJ2-7; 10 bases line up with TRBD1. Per the germline V gene, CDR1 is KGHSH and CDR2 is LQKENI. V trimming: 6 bases; J trimming: 4 bases; junction bases outside the gene matches: 9. The CDR3 is made up of 15 amino acids. The CDR3 region is CASSQGGTGDYEQYF. The CDR3 bases are TGTGCCAGCTCTCAAGGAGGGACAGGGGATTACGAGCAGTACTTC.

The gene calls are TRBV7-9 and TRBJ1-1; unclear D gene. Trimming left V 6 bases short and J 2 bases short, with 13 bases between. CDR1 is SEHNR and CDR2 is FQNEAQ in the germline V gene (reference sequence). The CDR3 extends over 14 amino acids. The CDR3: CASSNSLYNTEAFF. The CDR3 DNA sequence: TGTGCCAGCAGTAACTCCCTCTACAACACTGAAGCTTTCTTT.